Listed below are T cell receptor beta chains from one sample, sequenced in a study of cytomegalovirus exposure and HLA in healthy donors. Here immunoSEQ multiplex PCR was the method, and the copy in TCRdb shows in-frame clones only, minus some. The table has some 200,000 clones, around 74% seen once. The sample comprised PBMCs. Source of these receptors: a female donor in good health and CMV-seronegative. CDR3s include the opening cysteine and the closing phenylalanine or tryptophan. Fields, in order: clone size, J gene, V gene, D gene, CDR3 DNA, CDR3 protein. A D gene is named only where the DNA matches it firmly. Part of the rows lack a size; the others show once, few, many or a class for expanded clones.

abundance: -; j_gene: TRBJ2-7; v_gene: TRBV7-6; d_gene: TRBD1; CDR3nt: TGTGCCAGCAGCTCACACCGGGACAGGACAACTTACGAGCAGTACTTC; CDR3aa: CASSSHRDRTTYEQYF
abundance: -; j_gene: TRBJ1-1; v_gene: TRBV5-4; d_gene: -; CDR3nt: TGTGCCAGCAGCTACGGGCGGCAGGGTGCTGGCACTGAAGCTTTCTTT; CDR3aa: CASSYGRQGAGTEAFF
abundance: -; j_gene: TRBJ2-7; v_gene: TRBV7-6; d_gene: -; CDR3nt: TGTGCCAGCAGCTCCACAGGGTTCGAGCAGTACTTC; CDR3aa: CASSSTGFEQYF
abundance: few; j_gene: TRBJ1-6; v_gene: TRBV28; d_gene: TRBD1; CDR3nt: TGTGCCAGCAGTCCTCGATTGGGACAGGGGAATTCACCCCTCCACTTT; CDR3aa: CASSPRLGQGNSPLHF
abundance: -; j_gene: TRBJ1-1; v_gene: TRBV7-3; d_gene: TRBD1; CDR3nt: TGTGCCAGCAGCTCCTTGGGACAGGTCATCGCTGAAGCTTTCTTT; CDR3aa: CASSSLGQVIAEAFF
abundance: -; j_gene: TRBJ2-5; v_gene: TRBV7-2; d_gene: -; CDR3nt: TGTGCCAGCAGCACGACGCGGGGCAACCAAGAGACCCAGTACTTC; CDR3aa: CASSTTRGNQETQYF
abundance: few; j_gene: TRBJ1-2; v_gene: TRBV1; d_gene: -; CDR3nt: TGCACCAGCAGCCAAACGGACAGGGGTAACTATGGCTACACCTTC; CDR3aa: CTSSQTDRGNYGYTF
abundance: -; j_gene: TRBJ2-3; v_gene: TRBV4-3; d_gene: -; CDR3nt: TGCGCCAGCAGCCAAGATCCGGACTCGGGTACGCAGTATTTT; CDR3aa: CASSQDPDSGTQYF
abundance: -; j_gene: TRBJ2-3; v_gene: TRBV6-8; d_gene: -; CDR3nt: TGTGCCAGCAGCCGACTAGAATCCTCTAGCACAGATACGCAGTATTTT; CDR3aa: CASSRLESSSTDTQYF
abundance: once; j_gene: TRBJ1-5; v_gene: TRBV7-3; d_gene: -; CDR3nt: TGTGCCAGCAGCCGTCAGGGTGGGAATCAGCCCCAGCATTTT; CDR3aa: CASSRQGGNQPQHF
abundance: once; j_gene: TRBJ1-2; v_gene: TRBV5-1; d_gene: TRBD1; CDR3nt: TGCGCCAGCAGCGACGCCGGGACAGGGGGTTACTCTGGCTACACCTTC; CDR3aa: CASSDAGTGGYSGYTF
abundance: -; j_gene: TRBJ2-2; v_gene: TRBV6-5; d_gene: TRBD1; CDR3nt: TGTGCCAGCGGAAGACAGGGAAGGGTCACCGGGGAGCTGTTTTTT; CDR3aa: CASGRQGRVTGELFF
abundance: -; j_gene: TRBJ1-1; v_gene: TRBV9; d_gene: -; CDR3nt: TGTGCCAGCAGCGTAGCTGGGGGGGGCATGAACACTGAAGCTTTCTTT; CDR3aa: CASSVAGGGMNTEAFF
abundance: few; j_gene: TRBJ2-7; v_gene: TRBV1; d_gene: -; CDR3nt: TGCACCAGCAGTAAGCCTAGCCGCGGCTACTCCTACGAGCAGTACTTC; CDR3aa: CTSSKPSRGYSYEQYF
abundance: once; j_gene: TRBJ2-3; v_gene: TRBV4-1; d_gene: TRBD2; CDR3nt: TGCGCCAGCAGCCAAGTCGTACTAGCGGGGGGCCCCCAAGATACGCAGTATTTT; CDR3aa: CASSQVVLAGGPQDTQYF
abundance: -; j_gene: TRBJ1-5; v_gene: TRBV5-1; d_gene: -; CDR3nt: TGCGCCAGCAGCGATACGGGTGGCAATCAGCCCCAGCATTTT; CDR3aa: CASSDTGGNQPQHF
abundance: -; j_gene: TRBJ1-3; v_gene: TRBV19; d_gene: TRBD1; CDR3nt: TGTGCCAGTAGTCCATGGACAGGGACCTCTGGAAACACCATATATTTT; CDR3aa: CASSPWTGTSGNTIYF
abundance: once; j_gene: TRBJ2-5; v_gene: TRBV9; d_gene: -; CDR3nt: TGTGCCAGCAGCGTAGGAGTCGGCCAAGAGACCCAGTACTTC; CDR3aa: CASSVGVGQETQYF
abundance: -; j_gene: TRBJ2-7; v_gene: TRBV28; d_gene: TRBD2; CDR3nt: TGTGCCAGCATGAGGCCTAGCGGGACCTACGAGCAGTACTTC; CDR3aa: CASMRPSGTYEQYF
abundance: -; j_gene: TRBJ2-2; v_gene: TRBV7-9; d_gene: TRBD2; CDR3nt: TGTGCCAGCAGCCCGCCTGCGGGAGGGCCTGGCGGGGAGCTGTTTTTT; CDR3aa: CASSPPAGGPGGELFF
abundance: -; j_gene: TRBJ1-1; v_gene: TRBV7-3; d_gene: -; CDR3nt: TGTGCCAGCAGCTGGGGAGGGGGGAGGAACACTGAAGCTTTCTTT; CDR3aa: CASSWGGGRNTEAFF
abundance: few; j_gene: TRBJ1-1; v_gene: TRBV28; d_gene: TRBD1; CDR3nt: TGTGCCAGCGTCCGGACAGGGGGGATGAACACTGAAGCTTTCTTT; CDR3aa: CASVRTGGMNTEAFF
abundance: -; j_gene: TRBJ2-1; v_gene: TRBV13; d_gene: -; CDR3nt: TGTGCCAGCAGCTTAGACGGGAAACTGTACAATGAGCAGTTCTTC; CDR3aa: CASSLDGKLYNEQFF
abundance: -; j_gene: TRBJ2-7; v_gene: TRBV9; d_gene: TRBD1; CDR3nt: TGTGCCAGCAGCGCATTGACAGGGGGCAGCTACGAGCAGTACTTC; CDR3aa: CASSALTGGSYEQYF
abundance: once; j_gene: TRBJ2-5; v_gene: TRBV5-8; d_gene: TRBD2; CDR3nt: TGTGCCAGCAGTCAGGGACTAGCGGGAGACGGGGAGACCCAGTACTTC; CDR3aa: CASSQGLAGDGETQYF
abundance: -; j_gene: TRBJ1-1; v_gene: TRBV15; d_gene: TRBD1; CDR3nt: TGTGCCACCAGCAGTAAAGGGACAGGGCTTTTGACTGAAGCTTTCTTT; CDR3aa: CATSSKGTGLLTEAFF
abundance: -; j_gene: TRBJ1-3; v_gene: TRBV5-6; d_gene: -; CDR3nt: TGTGCCAGCAGCTTCGGGGATGGAAACACCATATATTTT; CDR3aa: CASSFGDGNTIYF
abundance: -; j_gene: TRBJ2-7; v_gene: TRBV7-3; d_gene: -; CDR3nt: TGTGCCAGCAGCTTAACAACTACATGGTACGAGCAGTACTTC; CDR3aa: CASSLTTTWYEQYF
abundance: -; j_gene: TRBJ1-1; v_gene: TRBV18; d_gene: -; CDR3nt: TGTGCCAGCTCACCGAGGGCCCTCATGAACACTGAAGCTTTCTTT; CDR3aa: CASSPRALMNTEAFF
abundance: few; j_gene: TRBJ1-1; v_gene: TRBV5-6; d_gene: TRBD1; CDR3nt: TGTGCCAGCAGGCCGACAGGGTTGGACACTGAAGCTTTCTTT; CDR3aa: CASRPTGLDTEAFF
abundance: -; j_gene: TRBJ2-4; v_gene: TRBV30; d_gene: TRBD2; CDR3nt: TGTGCCTGGAGTGTGAGGACTAGCCAAAACATTCAGTACTTC; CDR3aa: CAWSVRTSQNIQYF